This T cell receptor (beta chain) is drawn from a study of shared clonotypes between healthy human individuals. The repertoire was sequenced with immunoSEQ multiplex PCR; TCRdb's copy has only in-frame clones and lacks some. The profile covers around 500,000 clones, with about 78% appearing a single time and 12% taken by the ten largest. The CDR3 covers 12 residues. Germline-derived CDR1 and CDR2 are SGHDN and FVKESK. Trimming shortened V by 2 bases and J by 0 bases, and 2 bases separated the two germline ends. Genomic DNA, for the unsorted samples, came from about 90 million PBMCs. The specimen was PBMCs. This chain joins TRBV14 and TRBJ2-7; D is unclear. The TCR was taken from a middle-aged woman in good health. Some clones in this sample may be carry-over from other donors' samples. The CDR3 DNA reads TGTGCCAGCAGCCAACACTCCTACGAGCAGTACTTC. It yields the protein CASSQHSYEQYF.